This T cell receptor (beta chain) was found in a study of cytomegalovirus exposure and HLA in healthy donors. The PCR was carried out with 60 Vbeta primers and 13 Jbeta primers. This table comes from immunoSEQ multiplex PCR, and its TCRdb copy is limited to in-frame clones, with some not included. Here the sample spans roughly 190,000 clones, 81% being singletons. The CDR3 is 15 amino acids. In germline, CDR1 is SGHRS, CDR2 YFSETQ. V was pared by 0 bases and J by 2 bases, with 8 bases between. This chain uses TRBV5-1 with TRBJ2-2, with a possible D match to TRBD2 (5 bases). The origin of this receptor is a man aged 40-55 years in good health and CMV-seropositive. The source material was PBMCs. CDR3 protein: CASSLAGLNTGELFF. The CDR3 nucleotides are TGCGCCAGCAGCTTGGCCGGACTTAACACCGGGGAGCTGTTTTTT.